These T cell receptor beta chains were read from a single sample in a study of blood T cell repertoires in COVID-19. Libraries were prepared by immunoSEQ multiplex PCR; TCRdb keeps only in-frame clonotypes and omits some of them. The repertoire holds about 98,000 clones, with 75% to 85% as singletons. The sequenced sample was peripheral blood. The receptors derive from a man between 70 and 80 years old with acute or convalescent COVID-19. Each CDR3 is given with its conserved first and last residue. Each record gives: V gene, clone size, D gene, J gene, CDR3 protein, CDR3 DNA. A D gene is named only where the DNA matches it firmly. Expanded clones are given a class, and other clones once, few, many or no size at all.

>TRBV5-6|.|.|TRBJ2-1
CASSPSFSYNEQFF
TGTGCCAGCAGCCCTAGTTTCTCCTACAATGAGCAGTTCTTC
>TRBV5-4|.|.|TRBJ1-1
CASSLRGTVRTEAFF
TGTGCCAGCAGCTTGCGTGGCACAGTTAGAACTGAAGCTTTCTTT
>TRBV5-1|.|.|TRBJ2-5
CASSESGQETQYF
TGCGCCAGCAGCGAGAGCGGCCAAGAGACCCAGTACTTC
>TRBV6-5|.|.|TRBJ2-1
CATRGDRGSNEQFF
TGTGCCACTAGGGGTGACCGTGGGTCTAATGAGCAGTTCTTC
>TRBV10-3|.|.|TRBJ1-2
CAISESSGANYGYTF
TGTGCCATCAGTGAGTCGTCCGGAGCTAACTATGGCTACACCTTC
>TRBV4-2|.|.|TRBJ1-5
CASSQAGEGQPQHF
TGTGCCAGCAGCCAGGCAGGGGAGGGACAGCCCCAGCATTTT
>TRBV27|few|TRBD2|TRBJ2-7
CASKGLAGTLGEQYF
TGTGCCAGCAAGGGACTAGCGGGAACCCTCGGGGAGCAGTACTTC
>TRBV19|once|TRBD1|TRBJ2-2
CAIGQGQTGELFF
TGTGCCATTGGACAGGGGCAGACCGGGGAGCTGTTTTTT
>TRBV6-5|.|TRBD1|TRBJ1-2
CASTWGRTGYGYTF
TGTGCCAGCACCTGGGGTAGGACAGGCTATGGCTACACCTTC
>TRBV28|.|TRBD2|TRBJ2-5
CASSLGRTSGRRQTQYF
TGTGCCAGCAGTTTAGGGCGGACTAGCGGGAGGCGTCAGACCCAGTACTTC
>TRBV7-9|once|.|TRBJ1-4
CASSLGQGNEKLFF
TGTGCCAGCAGCTTGGGGCAGGGGAATGAAAAACTGTTTTTT
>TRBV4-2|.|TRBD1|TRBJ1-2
CASSQPGQGNDYGYTF
TGTGCCAGCAGCCAGCCGGGACAGGGGAACGACTATGGCTACACCTTC
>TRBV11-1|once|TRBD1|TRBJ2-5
CASSFTGGRTQYF
TGTGCCAGCAGCTTTACAGGGGGTAGGACCCAGTACTTC
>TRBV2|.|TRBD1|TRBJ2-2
CASKVQGDIAGELFF
TGTGCCAGCAAGGTGCAGGGGGATATCGCCGGGGAGCTGTTTTTT
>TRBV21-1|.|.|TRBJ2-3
CASSGTGGADTQYF
TGTGCCAGCAGTGGGACAGGGGGCGCGGATACGCAGTATTTT
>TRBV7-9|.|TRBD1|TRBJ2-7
CASSRQGKISYEQYF
TGTGCCAGCAGCCGACAGGGGAAAATATCCTACGAGCAGTACTTC
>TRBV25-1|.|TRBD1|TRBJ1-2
CASSESITGTGDYGYTF
TGTGCCAGCAGTGAAAGCATAACTGGGACAGGGGATTATGGCTACACCTTC
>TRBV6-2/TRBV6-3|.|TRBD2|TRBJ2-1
CASSLTSGRARRQFF
TGTGCCAGCAGTCTGACTAGCGGGAGGGCCAGAAGGCAGTTCTTC
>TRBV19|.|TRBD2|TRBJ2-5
CASSIVGGRWETQYF
TGTGCCAGTAGTATAGTCGGCGGGAGATGGGAGACCCAGTACTTC
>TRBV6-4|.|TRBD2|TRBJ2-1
CASSPGTRYNEQFF
TGTGCCAGCAGTCCCGGGACTAGGTACAATGAGCAGTTCTTC
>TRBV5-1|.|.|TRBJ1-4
CASSLRQTNEKLFF
TGCGCCAGCAGCTTGAGACAGACTAATGAAAAACTGTTTTTT
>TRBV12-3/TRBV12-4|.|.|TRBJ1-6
CASTGGLRPLHF
TGTGCCAGCACCGGGGGACTTAGACCCCTCCACTTT
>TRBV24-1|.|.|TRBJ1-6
CATSSSYNSPLHF
TGTGCCACCAGCAGCTCCTATAATTCACCCCTCCACTTT
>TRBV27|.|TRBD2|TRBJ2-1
CASSLSSGRPRSSYNEQFF
TGTGCCAGCAGTTTGAGTAGCGGGAGACCCAGGAGCTCCTACAATGAGCAGTTCTTC
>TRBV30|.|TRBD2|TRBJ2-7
CAWSPRLVAGPYEQYF
TGTGCCTGGAGCCCTCGTTTAGTAGCGGGACCCTACGAGCAGTACTTC
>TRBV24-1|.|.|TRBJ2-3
CATAEGTDTQYF
TGTGCCACCGCGGAGGGAACAGATACGCAGTATTTT
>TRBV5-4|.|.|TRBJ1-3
CASSPADSNSGNTIYF
TGTGCCAGCAGCCCAGCCGACAGTAACTCTGGAAACACCATATATTTT
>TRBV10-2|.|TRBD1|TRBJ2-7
CASSDQGAREQYF
TGCGCCAGCAGTGACCAGGGGGCGAGGGAGCAGTACTTC
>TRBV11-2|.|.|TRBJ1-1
CASSLGQNTEAFF
TGTGCCAGCAGCTTAGGACAGAACACTGAAGCTTTCTTT
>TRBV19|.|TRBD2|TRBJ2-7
CASSFGLASEQYF
TGTGCCAGTAGTTTTGGACTAGCAAGCGAGCAGTACTTC
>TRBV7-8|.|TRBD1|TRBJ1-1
CASSWRQGGDTEAFF
TGTGCCAGCAGCTGGCGACAGGGTGGGGACACTGAAGCTTTCTTT
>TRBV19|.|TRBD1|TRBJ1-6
CASKGGGSPLHF
TGTGCCAGTAAAGGGGGCGGATCACCCCTCCACTTT
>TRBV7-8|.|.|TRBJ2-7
CASCPSATYEQYF
TGTGCCAGCTGTCCCAGCGCCACCTACGAGCAGTACTTC
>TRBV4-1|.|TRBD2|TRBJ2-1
CASRPGLAGGFNEQFF
TGCGCCAGCAGGCCGGGACTAGCGGGAGGCTTCAATGAGCAGTTCTTC
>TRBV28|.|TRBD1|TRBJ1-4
CASTGATNEKLFF
TGTGCCAGTACAGGGGCAACTAATGAAAAACTGTTTTTT
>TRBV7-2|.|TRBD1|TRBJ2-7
CASSVAGTGFYEQYF
TGTGCCAGCAGCGTCGCCGGGACAGGCTTCTACGAGCAGTACTTC
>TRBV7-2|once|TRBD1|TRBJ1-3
CASSSGTGRNTIYF
TGTGCCAGCAGCTCGGGGACAGGGAGGAACACCATATATTTT
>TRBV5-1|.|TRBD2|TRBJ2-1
CASSKIGTSVYEQFF
TGCGCCAGCAGCAAAATAGGGACTAGCGTGTATGAGCAGTTCTTC
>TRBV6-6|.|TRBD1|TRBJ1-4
CASSYSRQGSEKLFF
TGTGCCAGCAGTTACTCGAGACAGGGAAGTGAAAAACTGTTTTTT
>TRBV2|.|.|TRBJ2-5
CASSIQGVVQYF
TGTGCCAGCAGCATACAGGGTGTGGTCCAGTACTTC
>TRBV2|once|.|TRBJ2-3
CASSEGGLTDTQYF
TGTGCCAGCAGTGAGGGGGGGCTCACAGATACGCAGTATTTT
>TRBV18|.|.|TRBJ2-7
CASSPRTGEQYF
TGTGCCAGCTCACCTCGTACCGGGGAGCAGTACTTC
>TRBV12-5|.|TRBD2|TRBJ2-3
CASAPRTSGDTDTQYF
TGTGCTAGTGCCCCGAGGACTAGCGGGGACACAGATACGCAGTATTTT
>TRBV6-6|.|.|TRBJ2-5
CASSFRETQYF
TGTGCCAGCAGTTTTCGAGAGACCCAGTACTTC
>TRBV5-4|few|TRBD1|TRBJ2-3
CASSLRQGSTQYF
TGTGCCAGCAGCTTGCGACAGGGGTCTACGCAGTATTTT
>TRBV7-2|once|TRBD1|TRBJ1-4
CASSPTAGGLVKLFF
TGTGCCAGCAGCCCCACGGCAGGGGGCTTGGTAAAACTGTTTTTT
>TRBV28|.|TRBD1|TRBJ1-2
CASSLGTVYGYTF
TGTGCCAGCAGTTTAGGGACAGTTTATGGCTACACCTTC
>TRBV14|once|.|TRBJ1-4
CASSQGQYPGEKLFF
TGTGCCAGCAGCCAAGGACAGTACCCAGGTGAAAAACTGTTTTTT
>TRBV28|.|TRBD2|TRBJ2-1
CASSSLAGGANEQFF
TGTGCCAGCAGTTCCTTAGCGGGAGGAGCCAATGAGCAGTTCTTC
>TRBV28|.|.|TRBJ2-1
CASSFPRTGYYNEQFF
TGTGCCAGCAGTTTTCCGAGGACTGGCTACTACAATGAGCAGTTCTTC
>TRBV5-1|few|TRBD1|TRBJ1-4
CASSSQGAQEKLFF
TGCGCCAGCAGCTCCCAGGGGGCGCAAGAAAAACTGTTTTTT
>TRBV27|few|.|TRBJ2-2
CASRSFTGTGELFF
TGTGCCAGCAGATCATTTACGGGGACCGGGGAGCTGTTTTTT
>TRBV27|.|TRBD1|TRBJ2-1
CASSLLTGGISYNEQFF
TGTGCCAGCAGTTTGTTAACAGGGGGTATATCCTACAATGAGCAGTTCTTC
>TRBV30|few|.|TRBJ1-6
CAWSVLTGSGRSPLHF
TGTGCCTGGAGTGTACTGACAGGATCGGGTCGGTCACCCCTCCACTTT
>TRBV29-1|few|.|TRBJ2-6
CSVEDREASGANVLTF
TGCAGCGTTGAAGATAGAGAGGCATCTGGGGCCAACGTCCTGACTTTC
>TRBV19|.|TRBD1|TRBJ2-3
CASTPDDRGTDTQYF
TGTGCCAGTACCCCCGACGACAGGGGCACAGATACGCAGTATTTT
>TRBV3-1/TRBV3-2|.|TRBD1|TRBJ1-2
CASSHGTVGNYGYTF
TGTGCCAGCAGCCACGGGACAGTGGGAAACTATGGCTACACCTTC